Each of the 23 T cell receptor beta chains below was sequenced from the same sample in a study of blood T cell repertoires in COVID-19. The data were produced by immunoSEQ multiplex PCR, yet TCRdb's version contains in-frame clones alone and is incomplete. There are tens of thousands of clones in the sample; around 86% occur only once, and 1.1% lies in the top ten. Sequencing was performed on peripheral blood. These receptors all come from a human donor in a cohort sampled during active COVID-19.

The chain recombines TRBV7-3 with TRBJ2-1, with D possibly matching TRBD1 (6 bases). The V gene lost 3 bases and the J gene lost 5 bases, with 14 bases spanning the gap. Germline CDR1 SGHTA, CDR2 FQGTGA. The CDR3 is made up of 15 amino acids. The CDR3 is CASSLSTGSNNEQFF. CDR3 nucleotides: TGTGCCAGCAGCTTGAGCACAGGGTCTAACAATGAGCAGTTCTTC.

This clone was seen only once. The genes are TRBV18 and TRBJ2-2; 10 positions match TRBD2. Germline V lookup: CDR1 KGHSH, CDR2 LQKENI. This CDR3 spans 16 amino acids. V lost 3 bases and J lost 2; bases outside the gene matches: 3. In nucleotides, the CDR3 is TGTGCCAGCTCACCTTCTAGCGGGGGTAACACCGGGGAGCTGTTTTTT. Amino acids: CASSPSSGGNTGELFF. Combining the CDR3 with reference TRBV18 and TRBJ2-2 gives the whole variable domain NAGVMQNPRHLVRRRGQEARLRCSPMKGHSHVYWYRQLPEEGLKFMVYLQKENIIDESGMPKERFSAEFPKEGPSILRIQQVVRGDSAAYFCASSPSSGGNTGELFFGEGSRLTVL.

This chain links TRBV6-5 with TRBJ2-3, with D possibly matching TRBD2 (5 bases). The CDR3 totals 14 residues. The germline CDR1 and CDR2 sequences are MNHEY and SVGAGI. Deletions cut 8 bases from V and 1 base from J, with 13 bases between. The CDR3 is CASHQAGGTDTQYF. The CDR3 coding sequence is TGTGCCAGCCACCAGGCGGGCGGCACAGATACGCAGTATTTT.

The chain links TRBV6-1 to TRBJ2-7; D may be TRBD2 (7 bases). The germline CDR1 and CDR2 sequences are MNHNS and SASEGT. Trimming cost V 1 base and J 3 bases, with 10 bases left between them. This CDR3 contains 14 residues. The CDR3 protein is CASSEGGGLYEQYF. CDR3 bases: TGTGCCAGCAGTGAAGGCGGGGGCCTCTACGAGCAGTACTTC.

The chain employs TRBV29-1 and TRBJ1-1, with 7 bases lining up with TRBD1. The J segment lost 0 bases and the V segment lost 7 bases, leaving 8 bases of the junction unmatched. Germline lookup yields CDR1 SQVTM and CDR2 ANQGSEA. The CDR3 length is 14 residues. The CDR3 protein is CSALHGTVNTEAFF. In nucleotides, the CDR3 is TGCAGCGCCTTACACGGGACAGTGAACACTGAAGCTTTCTTT.

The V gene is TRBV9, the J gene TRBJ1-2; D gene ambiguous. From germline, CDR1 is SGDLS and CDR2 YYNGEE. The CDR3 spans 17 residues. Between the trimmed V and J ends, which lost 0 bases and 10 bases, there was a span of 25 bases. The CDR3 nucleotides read TGTGCCAGCAGCGTAGGGGTAATGGGGAGGGCCCATGCATCCTACACCTTC. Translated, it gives CASSVGVMGRAHASYTF. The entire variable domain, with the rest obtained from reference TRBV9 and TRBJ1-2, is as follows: DSGVTQTPKHLITATGQRVTLRCSPRSGDLSVYWYQQSLDQGLQFLIQYYNGEERAKGNILERFSAQQFPDLHSELNLSSLELGDSALYFCASSVGVMGRAHASYTFGSGTRLTVV.

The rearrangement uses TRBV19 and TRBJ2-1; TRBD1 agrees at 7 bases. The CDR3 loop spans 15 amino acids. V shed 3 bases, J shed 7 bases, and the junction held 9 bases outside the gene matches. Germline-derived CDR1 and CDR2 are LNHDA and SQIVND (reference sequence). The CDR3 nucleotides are TGTGCCAGTAGTATCTCCCCCTACAGGGGAAATGAGCAGTTCTTC. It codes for CASSISPYRGNEQFF.

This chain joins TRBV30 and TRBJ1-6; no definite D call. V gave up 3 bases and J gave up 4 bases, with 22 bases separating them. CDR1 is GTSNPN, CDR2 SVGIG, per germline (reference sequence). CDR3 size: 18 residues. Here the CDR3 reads CAWSTSLNQGRYNSPLHF. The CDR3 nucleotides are TGTGCCTGGAGCACCTCCTTAAATCAAGGGAGATATAATTCACCCCTCCACTTT.

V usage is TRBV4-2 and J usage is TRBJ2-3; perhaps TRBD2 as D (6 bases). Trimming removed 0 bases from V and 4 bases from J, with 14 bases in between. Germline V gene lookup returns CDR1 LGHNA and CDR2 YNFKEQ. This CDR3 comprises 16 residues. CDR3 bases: TGTGCCAGCAGCCAAGAGGGCGGGGCCGGGCCAGATACGCAGTATTTT. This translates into CASSQEGGAGPDTQYF.

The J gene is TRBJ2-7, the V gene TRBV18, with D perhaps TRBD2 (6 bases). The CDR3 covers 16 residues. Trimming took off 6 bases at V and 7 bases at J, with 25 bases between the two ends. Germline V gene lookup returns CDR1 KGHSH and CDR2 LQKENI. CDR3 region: CASSPSRIAAAWEQYF. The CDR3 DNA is TGTGCCAGCTCCCCCTCCCGGATAGCGGCGGCTTGGGAGCAGTACTTC.

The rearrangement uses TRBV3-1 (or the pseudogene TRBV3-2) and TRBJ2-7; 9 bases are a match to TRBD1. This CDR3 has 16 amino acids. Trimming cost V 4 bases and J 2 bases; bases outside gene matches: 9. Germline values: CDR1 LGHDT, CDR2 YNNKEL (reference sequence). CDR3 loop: CASSLRDRDYPYEQYF. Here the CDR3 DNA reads TGTGCCAGCAGCCTTCGGGACAGGGACTATCCCTACGAGCAGTACTTC.

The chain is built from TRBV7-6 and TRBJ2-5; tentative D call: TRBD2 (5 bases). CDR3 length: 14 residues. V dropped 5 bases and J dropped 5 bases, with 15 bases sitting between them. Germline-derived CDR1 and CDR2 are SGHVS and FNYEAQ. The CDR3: CASSPSGRRETQYF. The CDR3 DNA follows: TGTGCCAGCAGCCCGAGCGGTAGGCGGGAGACCCAGTACTTC.

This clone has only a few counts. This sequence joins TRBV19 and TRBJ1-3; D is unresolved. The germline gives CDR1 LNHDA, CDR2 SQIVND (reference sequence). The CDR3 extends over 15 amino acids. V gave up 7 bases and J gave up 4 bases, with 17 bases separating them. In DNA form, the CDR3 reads TGTGCCAGTAAAGAAGGGAGCTCGACAGGAAACACCATATATTTT. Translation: CASKEGSSTGNTIYF.

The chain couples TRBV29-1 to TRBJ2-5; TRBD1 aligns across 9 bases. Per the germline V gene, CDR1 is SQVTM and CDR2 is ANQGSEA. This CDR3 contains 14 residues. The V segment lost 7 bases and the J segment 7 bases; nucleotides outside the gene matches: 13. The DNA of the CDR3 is TGCAGCGCTCGAACAGGGGGCGGAGGTGGGACCCAGTACTTC. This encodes CSARTGGGGGTQYF.

CDR3 coding DNA: TGTGCCACCCACCGGGGGGAGGCCGAGCAGTACTTC. It yields the protein CATHRGEAEQYF. V usage is TRBV11-3 and J usage is TRBJ2-7, with 7 positions matching TRBD2. Germline CDR1 and CDR2: SGHNT and YENEEA. V shed 10 bases, J shed 6 bases, and the junction held 9 bases outside the gene matches. The CDR3 extends over 12 amino acids.

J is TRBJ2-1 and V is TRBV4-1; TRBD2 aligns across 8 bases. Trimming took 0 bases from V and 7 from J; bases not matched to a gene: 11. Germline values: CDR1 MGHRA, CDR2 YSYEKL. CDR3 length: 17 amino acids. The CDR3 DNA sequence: TGCGCCAGCAGCCAAGATCCAGCGGGAGTGGTTGGGAATGAGCAGTTCTTC. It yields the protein CASSQDPAGVVGNEQFF.

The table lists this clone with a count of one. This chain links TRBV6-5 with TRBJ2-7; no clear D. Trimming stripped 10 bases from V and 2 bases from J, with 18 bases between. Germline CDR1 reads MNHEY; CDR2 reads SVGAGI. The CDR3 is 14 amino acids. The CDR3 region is CATSIPGRPYEQYF. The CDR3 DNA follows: TGTGCCACTTCAATCCCCGGCAGGCCCTACGAGCAGTACTTC.

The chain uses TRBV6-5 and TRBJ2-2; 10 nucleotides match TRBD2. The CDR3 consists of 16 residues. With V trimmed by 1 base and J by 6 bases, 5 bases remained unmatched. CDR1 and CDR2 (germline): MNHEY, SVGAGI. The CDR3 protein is CASSYFPGTSAGELFF. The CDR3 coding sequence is TGTGCCAGCAGTTACTTCCCCGGGACTAGCGCCGGGGAGCTGTTTTTT.

Here the CDR3 DNA reads TGTGCCAGCTCAGCCCTGACAGTTAGCAATCAGCCCCAGCATTTT. Protein sequence: CASSALTVSNQPQHF. The rearrangement uses TRBV18 and TRBJ1-5, with a tentative D call TRBD1 (5 bases). The V gene lost 5 bases and the J gene lost 0 bases, with 11 bases spanning the gap. The germline V gene has CDR1 KGHSH and CDR2 LQKENI. CDR3 length equals 15 residues.

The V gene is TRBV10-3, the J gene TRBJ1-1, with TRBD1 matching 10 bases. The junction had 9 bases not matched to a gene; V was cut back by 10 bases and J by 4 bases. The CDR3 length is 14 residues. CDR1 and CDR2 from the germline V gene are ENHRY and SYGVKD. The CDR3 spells CATWTGGEGTEAFF. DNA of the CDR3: TGTGCCACCTGGACAGGGGGGGAGGGCACTGAAGCTTTCTTT.

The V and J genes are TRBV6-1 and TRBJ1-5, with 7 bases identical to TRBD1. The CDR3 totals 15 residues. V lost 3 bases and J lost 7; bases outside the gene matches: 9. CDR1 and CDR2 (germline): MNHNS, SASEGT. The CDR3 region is CASSDQGGVGQPQHF. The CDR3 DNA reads TGTGCCAGCAGTGATCAGGGGGGAGTCGGACAGCCCCAGCATTTT.

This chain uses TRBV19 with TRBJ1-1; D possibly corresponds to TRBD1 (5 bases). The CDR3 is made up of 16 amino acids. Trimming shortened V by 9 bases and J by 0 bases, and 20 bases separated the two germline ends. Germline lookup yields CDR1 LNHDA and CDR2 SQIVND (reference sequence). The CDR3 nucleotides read TGTGCCAGCAGGCCTACCCGGGGGATCATGAACACTGAAGCTTTCTTT. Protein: CASRPTRGIMNTEAFF.

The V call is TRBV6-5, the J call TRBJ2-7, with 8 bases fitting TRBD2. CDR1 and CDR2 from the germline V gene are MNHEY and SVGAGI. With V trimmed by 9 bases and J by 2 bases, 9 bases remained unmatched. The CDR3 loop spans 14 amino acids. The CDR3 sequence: CASSGGQEPYEQYF. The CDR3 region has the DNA TGTGCCAGTTCGGGAGGGCAGGAGCCCTACGAGCAGTACTTC.